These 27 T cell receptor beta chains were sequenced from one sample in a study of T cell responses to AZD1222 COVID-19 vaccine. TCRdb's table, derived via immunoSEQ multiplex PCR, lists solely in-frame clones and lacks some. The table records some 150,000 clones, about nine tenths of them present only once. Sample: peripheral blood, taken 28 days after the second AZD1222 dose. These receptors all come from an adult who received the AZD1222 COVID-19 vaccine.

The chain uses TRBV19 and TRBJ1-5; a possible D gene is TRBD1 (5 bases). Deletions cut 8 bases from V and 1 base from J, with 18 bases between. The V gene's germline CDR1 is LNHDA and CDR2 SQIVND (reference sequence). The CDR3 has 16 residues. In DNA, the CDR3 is TGTGCCAGTCACCCCCGGGGGGGGATGAGCAATCAGCCCCAGCATTTT. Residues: CASHPRGGMSNQPQHF.

CDR3 amino acids: CASSISGAWDEQFF. The CDR3 nucleotides read TGTGCCAGCAGTATCTCAGGGGCCTGGGATGAGCAGTTCTTC. The chain carries TRBV28 and TRBJ2-1, with a weak D call TRBD1 (6 bases). The V gene's germline CDR1 is MDHEN and CDR2 SYDVKM. V lost 5 bases to trimming and J lost 8 bases, with 16 bases between them. CDR3 length equals 14 residues. The entire variable domain, with the rest obtained from reference TRBV28 and TRBJ2-1, is as follows: DVKVTQSSRYLVKRTGEKVFLECVQDMDHENMFWYRQDPGLGLRLIYFSYDVKMKEKGDIPEGYSVSREKKERFSLILESASTNQTSMYLCASSISGAWDEQFFGPGTRLTVL.

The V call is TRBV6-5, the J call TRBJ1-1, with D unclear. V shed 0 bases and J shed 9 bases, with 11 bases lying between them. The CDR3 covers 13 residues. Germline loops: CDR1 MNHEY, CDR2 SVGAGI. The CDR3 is CASSYSEGTQAFF. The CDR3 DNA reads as TGTGCCAGCAGTTACTCAGAGGGTACTCAAGCTTTCTTT.

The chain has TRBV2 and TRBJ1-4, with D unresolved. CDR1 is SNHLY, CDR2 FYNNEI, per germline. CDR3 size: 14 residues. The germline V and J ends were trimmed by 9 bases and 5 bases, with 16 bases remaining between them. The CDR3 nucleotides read TGTGCCAGTTCGGAAGGGTGGCAAAATGAAAAACTGTTTTTT. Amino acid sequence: CASSEGWQNEKLFF.

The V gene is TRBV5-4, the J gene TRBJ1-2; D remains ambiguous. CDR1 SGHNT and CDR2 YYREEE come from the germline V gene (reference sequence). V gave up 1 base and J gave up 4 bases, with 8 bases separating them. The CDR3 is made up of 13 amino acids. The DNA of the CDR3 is TGTGCCAGCAGCTTGCCATCAGTCTATGGCTACACCTTC. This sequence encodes CASSLPSVYGYTF.

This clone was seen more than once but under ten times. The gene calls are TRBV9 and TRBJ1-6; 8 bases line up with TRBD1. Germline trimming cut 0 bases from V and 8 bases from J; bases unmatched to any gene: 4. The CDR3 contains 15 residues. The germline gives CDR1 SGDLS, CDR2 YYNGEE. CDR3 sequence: CASSVGTGNDSPLHF. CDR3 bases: TGTGCCAGCAGCGTAGGGACAGGGAATGATTCACCCCTCCACTTT.

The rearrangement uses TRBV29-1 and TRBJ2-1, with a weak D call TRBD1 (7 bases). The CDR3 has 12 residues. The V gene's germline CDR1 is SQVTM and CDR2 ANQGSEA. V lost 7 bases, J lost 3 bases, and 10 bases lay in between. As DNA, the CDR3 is TGCAGCGGCGGGGACAGCTACAATGAGCAGTTCTTC. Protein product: CSGGDSYNEQFF.

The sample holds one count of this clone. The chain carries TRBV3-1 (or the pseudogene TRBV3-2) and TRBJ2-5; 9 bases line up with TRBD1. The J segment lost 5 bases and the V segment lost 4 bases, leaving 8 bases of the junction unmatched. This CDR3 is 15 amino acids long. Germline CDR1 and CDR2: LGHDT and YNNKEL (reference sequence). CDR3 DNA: TGTGCCAGCAGCCGCGCTGGGACAGGGATGGAGACCCAGTACTTC. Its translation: CASSRAGTGMETQYF.

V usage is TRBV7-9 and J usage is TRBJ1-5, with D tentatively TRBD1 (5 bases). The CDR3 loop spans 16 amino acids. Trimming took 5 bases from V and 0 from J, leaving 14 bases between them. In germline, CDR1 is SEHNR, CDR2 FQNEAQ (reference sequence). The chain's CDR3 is CASSAGTADSNQPQHF. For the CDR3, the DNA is TGTGCCAGCAGCGCCGGGACGGCCGATAGCAATCAGCCCCAGCATTTT.

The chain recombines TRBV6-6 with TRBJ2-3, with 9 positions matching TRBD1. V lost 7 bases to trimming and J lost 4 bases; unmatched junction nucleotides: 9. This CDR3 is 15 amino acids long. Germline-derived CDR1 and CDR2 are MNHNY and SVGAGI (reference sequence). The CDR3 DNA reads TGTGCCAGCACCCCGGCGGGACAGGGTCCAGATACGCAGTATTTT. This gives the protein CASTPAGQGPDTQYF.

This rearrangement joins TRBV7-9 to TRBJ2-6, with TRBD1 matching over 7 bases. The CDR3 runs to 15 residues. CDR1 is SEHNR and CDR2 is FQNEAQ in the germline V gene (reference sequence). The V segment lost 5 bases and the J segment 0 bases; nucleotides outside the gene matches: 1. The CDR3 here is CASSPGGSGANVLTF. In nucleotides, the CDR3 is TGTGCCAGCAGCCCAGGGGGCTCTGGGGCCAACGTCCTGACTTTC.

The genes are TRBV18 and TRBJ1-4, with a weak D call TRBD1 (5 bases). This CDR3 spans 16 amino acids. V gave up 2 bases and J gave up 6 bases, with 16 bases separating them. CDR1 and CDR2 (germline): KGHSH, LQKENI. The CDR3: CASSPGGSDRYEKLFF. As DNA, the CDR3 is TGTGCCAGCTCACCAGGCGGATCTGACAGATATGAAAAACTGTTTTTT. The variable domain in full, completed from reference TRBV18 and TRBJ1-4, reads NAGVMQNPRHLVRRRGQEARLRCSPMKGHSHVYWYRQLPEEGLKFMVYLQKENIIDESGMPKERFSAEFPKEGPSILRIQQVVRGDSAAYFCASSPGGSDRYEKLFFGSGTQLSVL.

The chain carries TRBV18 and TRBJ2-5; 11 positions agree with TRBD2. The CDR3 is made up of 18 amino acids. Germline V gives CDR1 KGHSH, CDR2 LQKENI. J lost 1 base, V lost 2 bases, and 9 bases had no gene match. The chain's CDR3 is CASSPTPALAGGQETQYF. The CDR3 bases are TGTGCCAGCTCACCAACCCCAGCGCTAGCGGGAGGCCAAGAGACCCAGTACTTC.

The CDR3, as DNA: TGTGCCAGCAGCTTAGTTTTCCAGACCGGGGAGCTGTTTTTT. It codes for CASSLVFQTGELFF. This rearrangement joins TRBV7-2 to TRBJ2-2; no definite D call. The V gene lost 1 base and the J gene lost 5 bases, with 8 bases spanning the gap. CDR1 is SGHTA and CDR2 is FQGNSA in the germline V gene. The CDR3 sequence is 14 residues long.

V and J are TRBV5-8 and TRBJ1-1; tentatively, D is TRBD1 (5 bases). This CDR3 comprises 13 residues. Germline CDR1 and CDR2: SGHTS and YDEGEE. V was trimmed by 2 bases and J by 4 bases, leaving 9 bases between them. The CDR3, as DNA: TGTGCCAGCAGCTTTGGGCAGGGCACTGAAGCTTTCTTT. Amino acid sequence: CASSFGQGTEAFF.

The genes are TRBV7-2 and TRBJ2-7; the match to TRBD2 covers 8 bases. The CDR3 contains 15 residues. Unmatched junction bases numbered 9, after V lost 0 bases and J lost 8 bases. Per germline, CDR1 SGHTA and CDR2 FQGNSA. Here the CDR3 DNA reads TGTGCCAGCAGCTTAGCGCAGGGAGCGGGAGTCCAGCAGTACTTC. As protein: CASSLAQGAGVQQYF.

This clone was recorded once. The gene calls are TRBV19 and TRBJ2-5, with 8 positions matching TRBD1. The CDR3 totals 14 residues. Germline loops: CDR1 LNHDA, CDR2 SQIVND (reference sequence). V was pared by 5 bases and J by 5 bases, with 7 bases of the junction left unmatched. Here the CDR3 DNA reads TGTGCCAGTAGTGGGGGACAGGATGGGGAGACCCAGTACTTC. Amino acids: CASSGGQDGETQYF.

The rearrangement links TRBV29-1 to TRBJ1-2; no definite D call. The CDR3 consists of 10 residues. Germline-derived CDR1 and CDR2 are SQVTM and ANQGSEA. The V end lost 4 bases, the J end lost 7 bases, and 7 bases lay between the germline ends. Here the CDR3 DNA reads TGCAGCGTTGTGCAGAGTGGCTACACCTTC. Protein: CSVVQSGYTF.

The chain's CDR3 is CASSQDIRSGYTF. Here the CDR3 DNA reads TGTGCCAGCAGCCAAGATATCAGGAGTGGCTACACCTTC. This rearrangement joins TRBV3-1 (or the pseudogene TRBV3-2) to TRBJ1-2; the D is unclear. The V gene's germline CDR1 is LGHDT and CDR2 YNNKEL (reference sequence). This CDR3 spans 13 amino acids. The germline V and J ends were trimmed by 0 bases and 7 bases, with 9 bases remaining between them.

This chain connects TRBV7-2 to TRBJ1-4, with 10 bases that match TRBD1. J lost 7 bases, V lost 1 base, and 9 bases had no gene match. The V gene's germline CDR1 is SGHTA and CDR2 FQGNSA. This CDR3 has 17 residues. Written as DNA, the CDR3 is TGTGCCAGCAGCTTAGACGGGACAGGGGTTTTCGGTGAAAAACTGTTTTTT. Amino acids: CASSLDGTGVFGEKLFF.

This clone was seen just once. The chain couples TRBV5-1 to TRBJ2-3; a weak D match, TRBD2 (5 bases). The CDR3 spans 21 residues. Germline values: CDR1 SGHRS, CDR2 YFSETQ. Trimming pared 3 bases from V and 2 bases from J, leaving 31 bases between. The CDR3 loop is CASSSPPAYLTSRLLTDTQYF. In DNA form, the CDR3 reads TGCGCCAGCAGCTCACCCCCCGCTTACTTGACGTCCCGACTACTCACAGATACGCAGTATTTT.

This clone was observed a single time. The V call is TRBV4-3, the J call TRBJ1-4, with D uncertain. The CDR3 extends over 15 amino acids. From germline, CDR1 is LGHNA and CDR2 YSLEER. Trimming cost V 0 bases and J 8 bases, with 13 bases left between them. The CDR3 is CASSQDTGFSEKLFF. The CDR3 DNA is TGCGCCAGCAGCCAAGATACCGGGTTTAGCGAAAAACTGTTTTTT.

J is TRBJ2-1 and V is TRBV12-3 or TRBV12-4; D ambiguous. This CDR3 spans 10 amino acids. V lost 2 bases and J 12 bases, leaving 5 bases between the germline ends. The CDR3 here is CASSLSVQFF. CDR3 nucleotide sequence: TGTGCCAGCAGTTTAAGCGTGCAGTTCTTC.

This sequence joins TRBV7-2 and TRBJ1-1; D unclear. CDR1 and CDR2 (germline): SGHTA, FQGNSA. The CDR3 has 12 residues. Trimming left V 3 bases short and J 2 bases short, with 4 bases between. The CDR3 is CASSFSNTEAFF. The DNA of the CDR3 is TGTGCCAGCAGCTTTTCAAACACTGAAGCTTTCTTT.

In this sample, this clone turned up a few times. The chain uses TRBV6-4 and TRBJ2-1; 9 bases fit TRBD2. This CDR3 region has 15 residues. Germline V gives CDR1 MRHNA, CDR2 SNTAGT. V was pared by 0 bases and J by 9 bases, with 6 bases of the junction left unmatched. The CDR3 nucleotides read TGTGCCAGCAGTGACTCAGCGCGGGAGGGTAGTGAGCAGTTCTTC. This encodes CASSDSAREGSEQFF.

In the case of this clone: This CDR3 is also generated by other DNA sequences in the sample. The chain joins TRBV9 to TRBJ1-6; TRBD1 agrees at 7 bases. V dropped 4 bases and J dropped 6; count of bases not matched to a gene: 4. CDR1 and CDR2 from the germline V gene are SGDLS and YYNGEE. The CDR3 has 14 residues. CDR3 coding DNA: TGTGCCAGCAGCTTGGGGACAGTTAATTCACCCCTCCACTTT. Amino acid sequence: CASSLGTVNSPLHF.

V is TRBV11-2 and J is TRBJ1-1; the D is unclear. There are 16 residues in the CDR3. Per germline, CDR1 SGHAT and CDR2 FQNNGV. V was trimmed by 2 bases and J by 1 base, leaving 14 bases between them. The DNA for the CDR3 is TGTGCCAGCAGCTTAAGGTTCGGGGTGTCGAACACTGAAGCTTTCTTT. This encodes CASSLRFGVSNTEAFF.